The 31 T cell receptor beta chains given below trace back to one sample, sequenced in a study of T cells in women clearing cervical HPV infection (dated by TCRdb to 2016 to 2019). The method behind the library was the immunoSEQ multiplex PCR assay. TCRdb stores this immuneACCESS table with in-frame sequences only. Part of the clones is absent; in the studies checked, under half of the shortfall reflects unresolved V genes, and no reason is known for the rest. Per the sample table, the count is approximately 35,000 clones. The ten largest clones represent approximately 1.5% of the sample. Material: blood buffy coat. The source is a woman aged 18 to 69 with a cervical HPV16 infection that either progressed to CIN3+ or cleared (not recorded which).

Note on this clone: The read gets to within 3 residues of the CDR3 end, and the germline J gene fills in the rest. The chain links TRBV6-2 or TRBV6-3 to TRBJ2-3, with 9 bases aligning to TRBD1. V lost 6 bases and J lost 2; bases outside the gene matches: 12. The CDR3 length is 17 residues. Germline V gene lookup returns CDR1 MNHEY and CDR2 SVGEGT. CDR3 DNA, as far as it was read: TGTGCCAGCAGAACCGGGACAGGGATTTCCTACACAGATACG. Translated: CASRTGTGISYTDT. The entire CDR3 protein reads CASRTGTGISYTDTQYF.

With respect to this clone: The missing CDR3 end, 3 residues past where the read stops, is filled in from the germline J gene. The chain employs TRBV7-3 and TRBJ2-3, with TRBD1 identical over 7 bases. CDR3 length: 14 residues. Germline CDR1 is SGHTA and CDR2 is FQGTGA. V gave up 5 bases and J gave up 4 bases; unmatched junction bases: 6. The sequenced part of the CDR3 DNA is TGTGCCAGCAGCCCATCGACAGGGTCAGATACG. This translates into CASSPSTGSDT. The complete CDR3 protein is CASSPSTGSDTQYF.

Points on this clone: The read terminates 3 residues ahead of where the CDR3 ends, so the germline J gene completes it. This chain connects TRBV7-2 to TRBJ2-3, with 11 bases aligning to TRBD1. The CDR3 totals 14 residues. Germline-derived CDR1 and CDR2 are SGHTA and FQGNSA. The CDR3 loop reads CASSPGQGDETQYF. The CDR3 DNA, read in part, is TGTGCCAGCAGCCCGGGACAGGGGGACGAGACG.

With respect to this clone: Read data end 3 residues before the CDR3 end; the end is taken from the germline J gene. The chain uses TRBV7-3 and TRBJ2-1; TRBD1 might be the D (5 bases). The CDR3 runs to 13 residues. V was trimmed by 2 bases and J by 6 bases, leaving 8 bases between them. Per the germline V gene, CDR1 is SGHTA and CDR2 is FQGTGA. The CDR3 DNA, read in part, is TGTGCCAGCAGCTTACGCAGGGTCAATGAG. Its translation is CASSLRRVNE. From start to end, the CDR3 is CASSLRRVNEQFF.

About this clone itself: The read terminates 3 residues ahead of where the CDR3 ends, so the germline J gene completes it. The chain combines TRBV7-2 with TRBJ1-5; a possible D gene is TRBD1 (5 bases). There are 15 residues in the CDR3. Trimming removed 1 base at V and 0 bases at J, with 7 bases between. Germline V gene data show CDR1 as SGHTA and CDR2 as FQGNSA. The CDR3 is CASSLVQGSNQPQHF. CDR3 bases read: TGTGCCAGCAGCTTAGTGCAGGGTAGCAATCAGCCC.

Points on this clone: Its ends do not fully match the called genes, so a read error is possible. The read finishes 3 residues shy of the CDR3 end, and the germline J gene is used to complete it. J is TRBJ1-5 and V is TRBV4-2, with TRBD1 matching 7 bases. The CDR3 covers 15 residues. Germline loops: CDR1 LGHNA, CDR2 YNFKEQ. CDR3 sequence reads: CASSQSGQSNQPQHF. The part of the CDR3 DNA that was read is TGCGCCAGCAGCCAGTCGGGACAGAGCAATCAGCCC.

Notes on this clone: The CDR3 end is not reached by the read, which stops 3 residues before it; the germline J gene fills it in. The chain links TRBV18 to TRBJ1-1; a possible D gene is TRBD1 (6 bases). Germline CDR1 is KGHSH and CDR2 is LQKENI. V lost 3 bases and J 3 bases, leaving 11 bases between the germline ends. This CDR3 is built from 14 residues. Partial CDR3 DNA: TGTGCCAGCTCACCTCGCGCAGGGGACACTGAA. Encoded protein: CASSPRAGDTE. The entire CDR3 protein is CASSPRAGDTEAFF.

The CDR3 here is CASSSRLAGELFF. The CDR3 bases that were read are TGTGCCAGCAGTTCGAGACTAGCCGGGGAG. V gene TRBV6-2 or TRBV6-3 combines with J gene TRBJ2-2; tentative D call: TRBD2 (6 bases). The read terminates 3 residues ahead of where the CDR3 ends, so the germline J gene completes it. The CDR3 totals 13 residues. Between the trimmed V and J ends, which lost 4 bases and 6 bases, there was a span of 9 bases. Germline CDR1 and CDR2: MNHEY and SVGEGT.

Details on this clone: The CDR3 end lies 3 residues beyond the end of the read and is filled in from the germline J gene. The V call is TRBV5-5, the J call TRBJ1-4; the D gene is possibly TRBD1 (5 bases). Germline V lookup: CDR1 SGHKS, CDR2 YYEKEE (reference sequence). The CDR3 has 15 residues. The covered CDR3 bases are TGTGCCAGCAGCGTGCCACTGGCTGGGGCCAACGTA. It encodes CASSVPLAGANV. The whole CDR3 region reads CASSVPLAGANVLFF.

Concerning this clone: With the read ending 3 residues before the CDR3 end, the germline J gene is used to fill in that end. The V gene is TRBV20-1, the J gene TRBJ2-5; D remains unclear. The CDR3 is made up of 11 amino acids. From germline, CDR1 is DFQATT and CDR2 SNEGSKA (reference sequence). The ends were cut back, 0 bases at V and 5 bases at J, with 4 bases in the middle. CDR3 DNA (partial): TGCAGTGCTAGAGATCTGGAGACC. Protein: CSARDLET. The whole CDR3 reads CSARDLETQYF.

CDR3 bases read: TGTGCCAGTAGTATGGGGGGGCAAAGAAGGCTCGGGATAGATACG. Encoded protein: CASSMGGQRRLGIDT. Given in full, the CDR3 is CASSMGGQRRLGIDTQYF. The gene calls are TRBV19 and TRBJ2-3; possible D gene TRBD2, 7 bases. The CDR3 is cut off 3 residues early in the read; its end comes from the germline J gene. With 3 bases removed from V and 5 bases from J, the gap between germline ends came to 24 bases. The CDR3 has 18 amino acids. Germline V gene lookup returns CDR1 LNHDA and CDR2 SQIVND (reference sequence).

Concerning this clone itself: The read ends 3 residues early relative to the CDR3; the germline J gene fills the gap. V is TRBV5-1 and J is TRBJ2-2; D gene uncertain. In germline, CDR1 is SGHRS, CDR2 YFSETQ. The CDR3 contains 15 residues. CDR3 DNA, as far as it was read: TGCGCCAGCAGCTTGGATACGGTTGATAATTCACCG. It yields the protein CASSLDTVDNSP. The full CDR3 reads CASSLDTVDNSPLFF.

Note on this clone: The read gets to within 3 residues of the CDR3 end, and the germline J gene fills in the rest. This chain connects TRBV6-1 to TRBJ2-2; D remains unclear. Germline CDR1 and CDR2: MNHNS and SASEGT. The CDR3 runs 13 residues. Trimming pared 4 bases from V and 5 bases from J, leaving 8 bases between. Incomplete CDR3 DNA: TGTGCCAGCAGTGTTACAGTTACCGGGGAG. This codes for CASSVTVTGE. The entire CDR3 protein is CASSVTVTGELFF.

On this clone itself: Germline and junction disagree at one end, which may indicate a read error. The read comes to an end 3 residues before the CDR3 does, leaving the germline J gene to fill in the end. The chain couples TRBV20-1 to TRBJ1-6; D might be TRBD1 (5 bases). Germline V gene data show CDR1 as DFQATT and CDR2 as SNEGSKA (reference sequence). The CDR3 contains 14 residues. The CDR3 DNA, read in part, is TGCAGTGCTCGAGACAGCTCCTATAATTCACCC. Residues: CSARDSSYNSP. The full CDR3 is CSARDSSYNSPLHF.

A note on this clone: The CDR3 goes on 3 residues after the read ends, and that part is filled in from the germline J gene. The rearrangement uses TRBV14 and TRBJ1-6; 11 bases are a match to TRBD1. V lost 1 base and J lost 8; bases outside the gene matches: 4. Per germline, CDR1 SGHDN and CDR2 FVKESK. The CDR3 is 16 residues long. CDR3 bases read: TGTGCCAGCAGCCAAGGACGGGGACAGGGGGATTCACCC. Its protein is CASSQGRGQGDSP. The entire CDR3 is CASSQGRGQGDSPLHF.

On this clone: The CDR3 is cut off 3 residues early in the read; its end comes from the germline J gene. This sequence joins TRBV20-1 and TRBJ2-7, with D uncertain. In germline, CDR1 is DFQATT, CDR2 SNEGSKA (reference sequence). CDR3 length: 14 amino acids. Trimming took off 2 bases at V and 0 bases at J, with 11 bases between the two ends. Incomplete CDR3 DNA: TGCAGTGCTAGATTGCGCCTAACCTCCTACGAG. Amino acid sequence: CSARLRLTSYE. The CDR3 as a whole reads CSARLRLTSYEQYF.

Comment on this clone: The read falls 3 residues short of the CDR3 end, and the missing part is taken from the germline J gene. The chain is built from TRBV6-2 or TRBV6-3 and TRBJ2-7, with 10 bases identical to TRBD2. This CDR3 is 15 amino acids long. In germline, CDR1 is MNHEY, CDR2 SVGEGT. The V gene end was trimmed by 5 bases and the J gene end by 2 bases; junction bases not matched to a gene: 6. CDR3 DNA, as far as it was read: TGTGCCAGCAGTCAAAGGACTAGCGGCGCCTACGAG. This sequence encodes CASSQRTSGAYE. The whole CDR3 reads CASSQRTSGAYEQYF.

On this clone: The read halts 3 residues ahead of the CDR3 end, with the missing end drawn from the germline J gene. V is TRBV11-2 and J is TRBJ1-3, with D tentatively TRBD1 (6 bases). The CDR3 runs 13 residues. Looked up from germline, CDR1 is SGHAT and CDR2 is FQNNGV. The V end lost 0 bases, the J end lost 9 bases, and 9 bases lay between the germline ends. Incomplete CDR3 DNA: TGTGCCAGCAGCTTAGAGCCAGGGGCCACC. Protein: CASSLEPGAT. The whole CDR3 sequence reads CASSLEPGATIYF.

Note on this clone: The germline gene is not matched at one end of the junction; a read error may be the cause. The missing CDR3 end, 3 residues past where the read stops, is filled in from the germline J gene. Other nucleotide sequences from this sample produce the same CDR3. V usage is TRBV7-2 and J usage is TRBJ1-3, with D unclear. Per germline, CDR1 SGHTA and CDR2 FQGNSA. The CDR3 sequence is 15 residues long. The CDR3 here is CASSLAGLSGNTIYF. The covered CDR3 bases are TGTGCCAGCAGCTTAGCCGGGTTATCTGGAAACACG.

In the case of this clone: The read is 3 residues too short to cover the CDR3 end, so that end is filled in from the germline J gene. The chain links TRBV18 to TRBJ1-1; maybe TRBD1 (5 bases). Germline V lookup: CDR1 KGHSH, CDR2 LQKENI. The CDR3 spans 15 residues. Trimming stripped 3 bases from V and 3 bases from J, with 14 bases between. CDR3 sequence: CASSPGRGGDTEAFF. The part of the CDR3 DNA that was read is TGTGCCAGCTCACCCGGTAGGGGTGGGGACACTGAA.

The CDR3 sequence is CASSDRGSQGDGAFF. CDR3 bases read: TGTGCCAGCAGTGACAGGGGGAGCCAAGGGGATGGA. The chain couples TRBV6-1 to TRBJ1-1; 7 bases are shared with TRBD1. The read finishes 3 residues shy of the CDR3 end, and the germline J gene is used to complete it. The CDR3 has 15 residues. Per the germline V gene, CDR1 is MNHNS and CDR2 is SASEGT.

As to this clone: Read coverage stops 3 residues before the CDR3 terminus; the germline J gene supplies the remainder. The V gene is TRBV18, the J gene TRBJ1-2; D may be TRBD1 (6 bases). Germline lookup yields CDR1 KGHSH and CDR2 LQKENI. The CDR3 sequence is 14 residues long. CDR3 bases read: TGTGCCAGCTCACCGTCCGGGACACTCAATGAC. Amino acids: CASSPSGTLND. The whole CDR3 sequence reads CASSPSGTLNDYTF.

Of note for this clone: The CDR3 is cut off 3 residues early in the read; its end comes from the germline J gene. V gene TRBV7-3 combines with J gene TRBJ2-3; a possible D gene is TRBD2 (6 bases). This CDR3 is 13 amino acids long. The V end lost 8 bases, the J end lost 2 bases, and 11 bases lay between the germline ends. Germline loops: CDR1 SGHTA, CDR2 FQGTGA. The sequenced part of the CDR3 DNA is TGTGCCAGCGGCGCGGGGCCCACAGATACG. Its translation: CASGAGPTDT. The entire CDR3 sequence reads CASGAGPTDTQYF. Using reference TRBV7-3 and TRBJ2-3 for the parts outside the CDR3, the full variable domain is GAGVSQTPSNKVTEKGKYVELRCDPISGHTALYWYRQSLGQGPEFLIYFQGTGAADDSGLPNDRFFAVRPEGSVSTLKIQRTERGDSAVYLCASGAGPTDTQYFGPGTRLTVL.

The CDR3 is CASSYTQRPGNTYEQYF. Partial CDR3 DNA: TGTGCCAGCAGTTATACTCAGAGGCCAGGGAATACCTACGAG. This rearrangement joins TRBV6-2 or TRBV6-3 to TRBJ2-7; the D gene is possibly TRBD1 (5 bases). The CDR3 goes on 3 residues after the read ends, and that part is filled in from the germline J gene. V gave up 3 bases and J gave up 2 bases, with 20 bases separating them. Germline loops: CDR1 MNHEY, CDR2 SVGEGT. This CDR3 comprises 17 residues.

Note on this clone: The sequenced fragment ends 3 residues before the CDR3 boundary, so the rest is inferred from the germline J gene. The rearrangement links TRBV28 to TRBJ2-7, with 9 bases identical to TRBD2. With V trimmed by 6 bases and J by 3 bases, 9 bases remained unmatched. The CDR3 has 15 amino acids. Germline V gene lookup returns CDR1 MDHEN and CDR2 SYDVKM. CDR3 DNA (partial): TGTGCCAGCAGGGCGGGGGGGCAGGGGATCTACGAG. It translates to CASRAGGQGIYE. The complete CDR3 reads CASRAGGQGIYEQYF.

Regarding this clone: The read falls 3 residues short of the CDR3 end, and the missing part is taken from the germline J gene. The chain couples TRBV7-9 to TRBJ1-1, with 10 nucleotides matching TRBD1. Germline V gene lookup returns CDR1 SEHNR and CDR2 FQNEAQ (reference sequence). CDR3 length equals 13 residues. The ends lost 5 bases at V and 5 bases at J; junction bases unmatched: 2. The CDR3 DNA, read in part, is TGTGCCAGCAGCGGACAGGGGGGGACTGAA. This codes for CASSGQGGTE. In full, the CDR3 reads CASSGQGGTEAFF.

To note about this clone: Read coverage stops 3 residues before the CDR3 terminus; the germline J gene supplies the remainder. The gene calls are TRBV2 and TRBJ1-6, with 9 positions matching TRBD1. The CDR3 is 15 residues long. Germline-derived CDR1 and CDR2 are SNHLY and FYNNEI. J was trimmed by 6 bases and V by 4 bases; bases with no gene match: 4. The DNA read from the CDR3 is TGTGCCAGCAGTGGGACAGGGGTCATTAATTCACCC. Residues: CASSGTGVINSP. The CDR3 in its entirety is CASSGTGVINSPLHF. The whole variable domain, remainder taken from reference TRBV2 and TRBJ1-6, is EPEVTQTPSHQVTQMGQEVILRCVPISNHLYFYWYRQILGQKVEFLVSFYNNEISEKSEIFDDQFSVERPDGSNFTLKIRSTKLEDSAMYFCASSGTGVINSPLHFGNGTRLTVT.

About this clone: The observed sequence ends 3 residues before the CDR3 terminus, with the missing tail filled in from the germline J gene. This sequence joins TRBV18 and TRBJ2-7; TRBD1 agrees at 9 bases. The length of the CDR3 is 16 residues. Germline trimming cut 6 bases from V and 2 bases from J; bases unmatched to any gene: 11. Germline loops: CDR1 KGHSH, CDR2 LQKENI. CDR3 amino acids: CASSLSLGTGTYEQYF. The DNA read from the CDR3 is TGTGCCAGCTCCCTCTCCTTGGGGACAGGGACCTACGAG. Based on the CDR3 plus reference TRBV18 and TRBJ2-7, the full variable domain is NAGVMQNPRHLVRRRGQEARLRCSPMKGHSHVYWYRQLPEEGLKFMVYLQKENIIDESGMPKERFSAEFPKEGPSILRIQQVVRGDSAAYFCASSLSLGTGTYEQYFGPGTRLTVT.

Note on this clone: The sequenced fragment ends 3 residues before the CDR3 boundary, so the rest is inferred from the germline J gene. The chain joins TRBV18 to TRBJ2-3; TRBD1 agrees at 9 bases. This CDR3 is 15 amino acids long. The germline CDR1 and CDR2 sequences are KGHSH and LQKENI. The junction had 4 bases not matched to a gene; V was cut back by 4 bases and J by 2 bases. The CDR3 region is CASSRLQGATDTQYF. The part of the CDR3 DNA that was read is TGTGCCAGCTCACGATTACAGGGGGCCACAGATACG.

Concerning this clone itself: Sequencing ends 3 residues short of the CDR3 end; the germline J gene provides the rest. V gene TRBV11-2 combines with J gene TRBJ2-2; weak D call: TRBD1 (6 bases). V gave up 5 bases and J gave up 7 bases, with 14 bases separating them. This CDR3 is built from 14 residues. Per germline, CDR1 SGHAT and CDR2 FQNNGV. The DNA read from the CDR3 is TGTGCCAGCAGCAGCAGGGGAGAAGGCGGGGAG. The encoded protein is CASSSRGEGGE. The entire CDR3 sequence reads CASSSRGEGGELFF.

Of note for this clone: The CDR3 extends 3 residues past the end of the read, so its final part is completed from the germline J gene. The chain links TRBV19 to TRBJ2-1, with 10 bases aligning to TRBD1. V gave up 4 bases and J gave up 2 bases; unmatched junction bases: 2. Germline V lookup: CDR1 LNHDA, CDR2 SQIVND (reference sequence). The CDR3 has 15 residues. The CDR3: CASSRTGGPYNEQFF. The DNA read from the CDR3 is TGTGCCAGTAGTAGGACAGGGGGTCCCTACAATGAG. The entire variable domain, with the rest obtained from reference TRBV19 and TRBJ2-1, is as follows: DGGITQSPKYLFRKEGQNVTLSCEQNLNHDAMYWYRQDPGQGLRLIYYSQIVNDFQKGDIAEGYSVSREKKESFPLTVTSAQKNPTAFYLCASSRTGGPYNEQFFGPGTRLTVL.